This TCR beta chain was sequenced in a study of shared clonotypes between healthy human individuals. In the study overall: Every donor yielded three CD4 naive, three CD4 memory, two CD8 naive and one CD8 memory plate. Study results and limitations: Clonotype sharing among the donors was expected to vary with sequencing depth. Sorted-subset sequencing, rarefaction showed, was incomplete despite large depth.

Measured with immunoSEQ multiplex PCR; TCRdb has only the in-frame clones, and not every one. The sample includes about 2.2 million clones, about 93% of them seen just once. The CDR3 runs to 12 residues. V was pared by 0 bases and J by 9 bases, with 7 bases between. CDR1 and CDR2 from the germline V gene are SGHKS and YYEKEE (reference sequence). The naive CD8 fraction comprised CD45RO-negative cells positively selected for CCR7 and excluded terminally differentiated effector memory CD45RA+ cells. Participating donors were healthy, HIV-negative adults free of recent acute infections or vaccinations. Regarding this clone: As yet, its antigen is unknown.

V gene TRBV5-5 combines with J gene TRBJ2-1; D is unclear. The receptor comes from a man younger than 35 in good health. Some clones in this sample may be carry-over from other donors' samples. The specimen sequenced was naive CD8+ T cells from PBMCs. The CDR3 loop reads CASSLVISEQFF. The CDR3 nucleotides are TGTGCCAGCAGCTTGGTTATCAGTGAGCAGTTCTTC. Together with reference TRBV5-5 and TRBJ2-1, the CDR3 gives the full variable domain: DAGVTQSPTHLIKTRGQQVTLRCSPISGHKSVSWYQQVLGQGPQFIFQYYEKEERGRGNFPDRFSARQFPNYSSELNVNALLLGDSALYLCASSLVISEQFFGPGTRLTVL.